A selection of T cell receptor beta chains follows, all from one sample in a study of beta chain features in type 1 diabetes. The table came from immunoSEQ multiplex PCR; TCRdb's copy has only in-frame clones and leaves some out. Of roughly 290,000 clones in the sample, about 7.8% were seen once. The sample taken for sequencing was central memory CD4+ T cells from blood. These receptors came from a woman between 18 and 29 years old in good health. Each CDR3 is given with its conserved first and last residue. Fields, in order: D gene, J gene, CDR3 length, clone size, V gene, CDR3 DNA, CDR3 protein. D genes are given only for firm matches. Clone size is given for some rows only: seen once, a few or many times, or a class if the clone is expanded.

>-|TRBJ1-5|18|-|TRBV15
TGTGCCACCAGCACCTACCGCGGGGGGGATGGTGGCAATCAGCCCCAGCATTTT
CATSTYRGGDGGNQPQHF
>TRBD2|TRBJ2-3|17|many|TRBV4-3
TGCGCCAGCAGCCAAGGACAAAGCGGGAGCCTCACAGATACGCAGTATTTT
CASSQGQSGSLTDTQYF
>-|TRBJ1-4|13|-|TRBV6-5
TGTGCCAGCAGGGGGCAGGGGCCGGGGAAACTGTTTTTT
CASRGQGPGKLFF
>-|TRBJ1-4|15|-|TRBV4-1
TGCGCCAGCAGCCAATTGGACAGAGGAATAGAAAAACTGTTTTTT
CASSQLDRGIEKLFF
>-|TRBJ1-1|12|few|TRBV28
TGTGCCAGCTCTTCGAGGGTTGGAGAAGCTTTCTTT
CASSSRVGEAFF
>-|TRBJ2-5|12|-|TRBV29-1
TGCAGCGTTGAATACGGGGTTGAGACCCAGTACTTC
CSVEYGVETQYF
>-|TRBJ2-5|12|few|TRBV28
TGTGCCAGCAGTTTCAACTCAGAGACCCAGTACTTC
CASSFNSETQYF
>-|TRBJ2-1|13|few|TRBV5-1
TGCGCCAGCAGCTTGACAGGGAACAATGAGCAGTTCTTC
CASSLTGNNEQFF
>TRBD2|TRBJ2-3|16|many|TRBV14
TGTGCCAGCAGCCAAGCGCTAGCGGGAGTACGATATACGCAGTATTTT
CASSQALAGVRYTQYF
>-|TRBJ1-5|15|few|TRBV7-8
TGTGCCAGCAGCCTGGGGGGGGCAGGCAATCAGCCCCAGCATTTT
CASSLGGAGNQPQHF
>TRBD2|TRBJ2-5|17|-|TRBV14
TGTGCCAGCAGCCAAGGAACTAGCGGGAAAAGGGCAGAGACCCAGTACTTC
CASSQGTSGKRAETQYF
>-|TRBJ2-1|15|-|TRBV6-6
TGTGCCAGCAGTTACTTAGGGGGGGCCTACAATGAGCAGTTCTTC
CASSYLGGAYNEQFF
>-|TRBJ1-6|15|few|TRBV2
TGTGCCAGCAGTCGGGGGGTAGTCGGTAATTCACCCCTCCACTTT
CASSRGVVGNSPLHF
>TRBD1|TRBJ1-1|13|few|TRBV7-2
TGTGCCAGCAGCCTTGACCACAGGGGAGCAGCTTTCTTT
CASSLDHRGAAFF
>-|TRBJ2-2|15|many|TRBV7-8
TGTGCCAGCAGCCCTGGACAGAGTTATGCCGGGGAGCTGTTTTTT
CASSPGQSYAGELFF
>TRBD1|TRBJ2-3|14|-|TRBV6-5
TGTGCCAGCAAACCGGGACAGTCCACAGATACGCAGTATTTT
CASKPGQSTDTQYF
>-|TRBJ1-4|13|few|TRBV4-2
TGTGCCACCAATAGACAGTCTAATGAAAAACTGTTTTTT
CATNRQSNEKLFF
>-|TRBJ2-6|14|-|TRBV11-2
TGTGCCAGCAGACAAACGTCTGGGGCCAACGTCCTGACTTTC
CASRQTSGANVLTF
>-|TRBJ1-1|13|many|TRBV7-9
TGTGCCAGCAGCCCACAGGGAGGGACTGAAGCTTTCTTT
CASSPQGGTEAFF
>TRBD1|TRBJ1-1|14|-|TRBV6-6
TGTGCCAGCAGCGGGGGACAGGGGAACACTGAAGCTTTCTTT
CASSGGQGNTEAFF
>-|TRBJ1-4|17|few|TRBV29-1
TGCAGCGCCGCGGTGAGAGCTCGCCGGGCGGCTAATGAAAAACTGTTTTTT
CSAAVRARRAANEKLFF
>TRBD1|TRBJ1-3|14|few|TRBV5-6
TGTGCCAGCAACTTACAGGGGATCGGAAACACCATATATTTT
CASNLQGIGNTIYF
>TRBD1|TRBJ2-1|13|-|TRBV5-4
TGTGCCAGCGCCCAGGGGGCGAACAATGAGCAGTTCTTC
CASAQGANNEQFF
>TRBD1|TRBJ2-4|12|many|TRBV5-6
TGTGCCAGCAGCTGGGACAGGGTCGTTCAGTACTTC
CASSWDRVVQYF
>TRBD2|TRBJ2-1|15|few|TRBV7-9
TGTGCCAGCAGCCTCGGGACTAGCGGGGGAAATGAGCAGTTCTTC
CASSLGTSGGNEQFF
>-|TRBJ2-5|15|-|TRBV4-2
TGTGCCAGCAGCCAAGATCAGAACCGTCAAGAGACCCAGTACTTC
CASSQDQNRQETQYF
>TRBD1|TRBJ2-5|11|few|TRBV29-1
TGCAGCGGCCGGGACAGCGAGACCCAGTACTTC
CSGRDSETQYF
>-|TRBJ1-2|15|few|TRBV15
TGTGCCACCAGCGGGGTGGGCACAGCTAACTATGGCTACACCTTC
CATSGVGTANYGYTF
>-|TRBJ2-3|16|few|TRBV19
TGTGCCAGTAGCCCCCATGTACTTGGAATCACAGATACGCAGTATTTT
CASSPHVLGITDTQYF
>TRBD1|TRBJ2-7|14|-|TRBV7-2
TGTGCCAGCAGCGGCCGGACAGGGGGCTACGAGCAGTACTTC
CASSGRTGGYEQYF
>-|TRBJ2-2|12|many|TRBV15
TGTGCCACCAGTTGGGCGTCCGGGGAGCTGTTTTTT
CATSWASGELFF
>-|TRBJ2-1|14|-|TRBV5-1
TGCGCCAGCAGCGGGAGGACCTCCTACAATGAGCAGTTCTTC
CASSGRTSYNEQFF
>-|TRBJ1-4|13|few|TRBV6-6
TGTGCCAGCAGTTACTCGAGGAGGGAGCGGCTGTTTTTT
CASSYSRRERLFF
>TRBD2|TRBJ2-7|16|-|TRBV5-6
TGTGCCAGCAGCTTGGGGTTAGCGGGGGCTACTTACGAGCAGTACTTC
CASSLGLAGATYEQYF
>TRBD2|TRBJ2-3|15|many|TRBV5-4
TGTGCCAGCAGCTACACAAGCGGGAGGGCAGATACGCAGTATTTT
CASSYTSGRADTQYF
>-|TRBJ2-5|13|-|TRBV5-1
TGCGCCAGCAAAGGACAGCGCCAAGAGACCCAGTACTTC
CASKGQRQETQYF
>-|TRBJ2-1|16|few|TRBV27
TGTGCCAGCAGCAAGGGGTGGAGGGGCTCCTACAATGAGCAGTTCTTC
CASSKGWRGSYNEQFF
>-|TRBJ2-7|13|-|TRBV7-2
TGTGCCAGCAGCTTAAATCGAGCATACGAGCAGTACTTC
CASSLNRAYEQYF
>TRBD1|TRBJ1-4|20|many|TRBV2
TGTGCCAGCAGTGGTGGGTCCATCCGACAGGGGGCGAAGACTAATGAAAAACTGTTTTTT
CASSGGSIRQGAKTNEKLFF
>-|TRBJ1-5|13|few|TRBV5-1
TGCGCCAGCAGCCGAGAGGGAAATCAGCCCCAGCATTTT
CASSREGNQPQHF
>-|TRBJ2-2|16|few|TRBV27
TGTGCCAGCAGTTATGACAGGAGGGGGAACACCGGGGAGCTGTTTTTT
CASSYDRRGNTGELFF
>-|TRBJ2-3|17|many|TRBV12-1
TGTGCCAGCAGCCTGCCCCTAGGAGCAGGCCGTACAGATACGCAGTATTTT
CASSLPLGAGRTDTQYF
>TRBD1|TRBJ2-2|12|-|TRBV13
TGTGCCAGCAGTGGGACAGGCTCACGGCTGTTTTTT
CASSGTGSRLFF
>-|TRBJ2-1|14|-|TRBV7-6
TGTGCCAGCAGCCGGACAGCCGAATACAATGAGCAGTTCTTC
CASSRTAEYNEQFF
>-|TRBJ2-7|17|-|TRBV10-3
TGTGCCATCAGTGAGTCCCTTACAGGGACCCACTCCTACGAGCAGTACTTC
CAISESLTGTHSYEQYF
>TRBD2|TRBJ2-7|16|-|TRBV7-2
TGTGCCAGCAGCTTAGCGCTGGGAGCGGGGCCCTACGAGCAGTACTTC
CASSLALGAGPYEQYF
>TRBD1|TRBJ2-7|15|few|TRBV7-8
TGTGCCAGCAGCTCAGGGGACAGGGGGACTCACGAGCAGTACTTC
CASSSGDRGTHEQYF
>-|TRBJ2-7|13|-|TRBV27
TGTGCCAGCAGTTCAAACAGGGTACACGAGCAGTACTTC
CASSSNRVHEQYF
>-|TRBJ2-3|16|-|TRBV9
TGTGCCAGCAGCCCCGGCGCGGGCCCTCTGGGGGATACGCAGTATTTT
CASSPGAGPLGDTQYF
>TRBD1|TRBJ1-1|15|-|TRBV4-1
TGCGCCAGCAGCCAAGGTGGGACAGTGGGCTCTGAAGCTTTCTTT
CASSQGGTVGSEAFF
>-|TRBJ1-1|14|few|TRBV10-3
TGTGCCTCCCAAGAAGGGGCGGCGGTCCTTGTAGCTTTCTTT
CASQEGAAVLVAFF
>-|TRBJ1-4|15|few|TRBV4-2
TGTGCCAGCAGCCAGGGGACCGGGGTTAATGAAAAACTGTTTTTT
CASSQGTGVNEKLFF
>TRBD2|TRBJ2-7|14|few|TRBV10-3
TGTGCCATCAGCACGGGACTAGCGGGAGAGAAGCAGTACTTC
CAISTGLAGEKQYF
>-|TRBJ2-5|13|-|TRBV5-4
TGTGCCAGCAGCACCCCGCAAGAAGAGACCCAGTACTTC
CASSTPQEETQYF
>TRBD2|TRBJ2-1|16|-|TRBV7-9
TGTGCCAGCAGCTCAACCAGCGGGAGTATAAGGAATGAGCAGTTCTTC
CASSSTSGSIRNEQFF
>TRBD1|TRBJ1-1|13|few|TRBV30
TGTGCCTGGACCAAAGCAGGGGGGCAGACTGCTTTCTTT
CAWTKAGGQTAFF
>-|TRBJ2-1|18|-|TRBV5-1
TGCGCCAGCAGGACTGGACAGCCGGTAGGGGGTACCTACAATGAGCAGTTCTTC
CASRTGQPVGGTYNEQFF
>-|TRBJ1-3|15|few|TRBV30
TGTGCCTGGAGCGAGTGGACGGACTCTGGAAACACCATATATTTT
CAWSEWTDSGNTIYF
>-|TRBJ2-6|15|-|TRBV6-1
TGTGCCAGCAGTGAACGTGGGGCTGGGGCCAACGTCCTGACTTTC
CASSERGAGANVLTF
>-|TRBJ1-1|12|few|TRBV2
TGTGCCAGCAGGGTGGGTGCAGCTGAAGCTTTCTTT
CASRVGAAEAFF